This is a list of T cell receptor beta chains from one sample in a study of identical twins. A single record per CDR3 protein comes from TCRdb applying MiXCR to the 5' RACE reads. The repertoire includes more than 1.5 million distinct CDR3 sequences, around a third of them detected once, and 0.25% to 0.3% sits in the top ten. The material sequenced was cord blood. These receptors were taken from a newborn girl in good health. CDR3s include the opening cysteine and the closing phenylalanine or tryptophan. A D gene is named only where the DNA matches it firmly. Only part of the rows carry a size: once, few, many, or a class if the clone is expanded.

v_call: TRBV11-2; j_call: TRBJ2-3; d_call: .; clone_size: .; cdr3_nt: TGTGCCAGCAGCTTAGTTCCTACCCTCCACGCAGATACGCAGTATTTT; cdr3_aa: CASSLVPTLHADTQYF
v_call: TRBV5-1; j_call: TRBJ2-7; d_call: .; clone_size: .; cdr3_nt: TGCGCCAGCAGCTTCCGGGGCTACTCCTACGAGCAGTACTTC; cdr3_aa: CASSFRGYSYEQYF
v_call: TRBV3-1; j_call: TRBJ1-2; d_call: .; clone_size: .; cdr3_nt: TGTGCCAGCAGCCGGGGGGGCTTTAACTATGGCTACACCTTC; cdr3_aa: CASSRGGFNYGYTF
v_call: TRBV29-1; j_call: TRBJ2-3; d_call: TRBD1; clone_size: many; cdr3_nt: TGCAGCGTTGCCCTTGGACAGGGCCTTACAGATACGCAGTATTTT; cdr3_aa: CSVALGQGLTDTQYF
v_call: TRBV6-1; j_call: TRBJ2-3; d_call: .; clone_size: few; cdr3_nt: TGTGCCAGCAGTGGAGAGACAGGACGTACAGATACGCAGTATTTT; cdr3_aa: CASSGETGRTDTQYF
v_call: TRBV25-1; j_call: TRBJ1-2; d_call: .; clone_size: once; cdr3_nt: TGTGCCAATGGACTTCATGGCTACACCTTC; cdr3_aa: CANGLHGYTF
v_call: TRBV10-3; j_call: TRBJ2-7; d_call: TRBD2; clone_size: .; cdr3_nt: TGTGCCATCAGTGGGCAGACTAGCGGGAGACCCGACGAGCAGTACTTC; cdr3_aa: CAISGQTSGRPDEQYF
v_call: TRBV28; j_call: TRBJ2-5; d_call: .; clone_size: .; cdr3_nt: TGTGCCAGCAGCAGCGGGACAGGCCAACAAGAGACCCAGTACTTC; cdr3_aa: CASSSGTGQQETQYF
v_call: TRBV7-2; j_call: TRBJ2-4; d_call: .; clone_size: .; cdr3_nt: TGTGCCAGCAGCTTTTACCCAACCCAATTAGCCAAAAACATTCAGTACTTC; cdr3_aa: CASSFYPTQLAKNIQYF
v_call: TRBV3-1; j_call: TRBJ2-7; d_call: .; clone_size: .; cdr3_nt: TGTGCCAGCAGCCAAGAGGTCGGGATAATCAGCGAGCAGTACTTC; cdr3_aa: CASSQEVGIISEQYF
v_call: TRBV28; j_call: TRBJ2-5; d_call: TRBD2; clone_size: few; cdr3_nt: TGTGCCAGCAGTCCACCGGGACTAGCGTACGCTGAGCAGTACTTC; cdr3_aa: CASSPPGLAYAEQYF
v_call: TRBV15; j_call: TRBJ2-4; d_call: .; clone_size: .; cdr3_nt: TGTGCCACCAGCAGAGGACGGGGCATGGGGAACATTCAGTACTTC; cdr3_aa: CATSRGRGMGNIQYF
v_call: TRBV9; j_call: TRBJ2-1; d_call: TRBD2; clone_size: few; cdr3_nt: TGTGCCAGCAGCGTACTAGCGGGGACCAATGAGCAGTTCTTC; cdr3_aa: CASSVLAGTNEQFF
v_call: TRBV7-6; j_call: TRBJ2-7; d_call: .; clone_size: few; cdr3_nt: TGTGCCAGCAGCTTAGCGAGTGACAGTGTTTACGAGCAGTACTTC; cdr3_aa: CASSLASDSVYEQYF
v_call: TRBV28; j_call: TRBJ2-2; d_call: .; clone_size: .; cdr3_nt: TGTGCCAGCAGCGCCAGCAGAGGCGGGGAGCTGTTTTTT; cdr3_aa: CASSASRGGELFF
v_call: TRBV20-1; j_call: TRBJ1-2; d_call: .; clone_size: .; cdr3_nt: TGCAGTGCTAGTAACCAGGGGACTAACCATGGCTACACCTTC; cdr3_aa: CSASNQGTNHGYTF
v_call: TRBV6-1; j_call: TRBJ1-2; d_call: TRBD1; clone_size: .; cdr3_nt: TGTGCCAGCAGGCCCGGACAGGGCCGGGGTGGCTACACCTTC; cdr3_aa: CASRPGQGRGGYTF
v_call: TRBV29-1; j_call: TRBJ2-2; d_call: .; clone_size: .; cdr3_nt: TGCAGCGTTGTAAGCTGGACAGCGAACACCGGGGAGCTGTTTTTT; cdr3_aa: CSVVSWTANTGELFF
v_call: TRBV7-9; j_call: TRBJ2-1; d_call: TRBD2; clone_size: .; cdr3_nt: TGTGCCAGCAGCTCGATCTCTAGCGGGAGTAAAGAGCAGTTCTTC; cdr3_aa: CASSSISSGSKEQFF
v_call: TRBV13; j_call: TRBJ1-2; d_call: TRBD1; clone_size: few; cdr3_nt: TGTGCCAGCAGCTTAATAGGGGACAGGGGCTACACCTTC; cdr3_aa: CASSLIGDRGYTF
v_call: TRBV7-9; j_call: TRBJ1-1; d_call: .; clone_size: .; cdr3_nt: TGTGCCAGCAGCCGATGGTCGGGCACTGAAGCTTTCTTT; cdr3_aa: CASSRWSGTEAFF
v_call: TRBV18; j_call: TRBJ1-5; d_call: .; clone_size: once; cdr3_nt: TGTGCCAGCGCGGAAGAAAAGCCCCAGCATTTT; cdr3_aa: CASAEEKPQHF
v_call: TRBV3-1; j_call: TRBJ2-3; d_call: TRBD2; clone_size: once; cdr3_nt: TGTGCCAGCAGCGCCGGGACTACGGAAACAGATACGCAGTATTTT; cdr3_aa: CASSAGTTETDTQYF
v_call: TRBV12-3/TRBV12-4; j_call: TRBJ2-3; d_call: TRBD2; clone_size: .; cdr3_nt: TGTGCCAGCAGTTTTCAAGCGGGGGTAAGCACAGATACGCAGTATTTT; cdr3_aa: CASSFQAGVSTDTQYF
v_call: TRBV2; j_call: TRBJ2-5; d_call: TRBD2; clone_size: .; cdr3_nt: TGTGCCAGCAGGGCTGGACTAGTCGCAGAGACCCAGTACTTC; cdr3_aa: CASRAGLVAETQYF
v_call: TRBV6-1; j_call: TRBJ2-3; d_call: .; clone_size: .; cdr3_nt: TGTGCCAGCAATCGGGGGATAACCACAGATACGCAGTATTTT; cdr3_aa: CASNRGITTDTQYF
v_call: TRBV20-1; j_call: TRBJ1-5; d_call: TRBD1; clone_size: .; cdr3_nt: TGCAGTGCCCGGGACCCGCAGGGGGCCCAGCATTTT; cdr3_aa: CSARDPQGAQHF
v_call: TRBV5-1; j_call: TRBJ2-4; d_call: TRBD2; clone_size: few; cdr3_nt: TGCGCCAGCAGCGGGACTAGCGGGAGTGGCGGCATTCAGTACTTC; cdr3_aa: CASSGTSGSGGIQYF
v_call: TRBV6-1; j_call: TRBJ1-6; d_call: TRBD1; clone_size: .; cdr3_nt: TGTGCCAGCAGTACCCGACAGGGAGGGTCACCCCTCCACTTT; cdr3_aa: CASSTRQGGSPLHF
v_call: TRBV20-1; j_call: TRBJ2-7; d_call: .; clone_size: few; cdr3_nt: TGCAGTGCCATAAAGGACGGAAAGTCCTACGAGCAGTACTTC; cdr3_aa: CSAIKDGKSYEQYF
v_call: TRBV20-1; j_call: TRBJ2-3; d_call: .; clone_size: .; cdr3_nt: TGCAGTGCTAGAGATGCGGGGACTAGCACAGATACGCAGTATTTT; cdr3_aa: CSARDAGTSTDTQYF
v_call: TRBV13; j_call: TRBJ2-1; d_call: .; clone_size: .; cdr3_nt: TGTGCCAGCAGCCCGTTAGGACTTAGCCTAAATGAGCAGTTCTTC; cdr3_aa: CASSPLGLSLNEQFF
v_call: TRBV5-5; j_call: TRBJ2-7; d_call: TRBD2; clone_size: .; cdr3_nt: TGTGCCAGCAGACAGATCCTTACTAGCGTCTACGAGCAGTACTTC; cdr3_aa: CASRQILTSVYEQYF
v_call: TRBV6-6; j_call: TRBJ2-4; d_call: .; clone_size: .; cdr3_nt: TGTGCCAGCAGTCGGGGAGCACTAGCCAAAAACATTCAGTACTTC; cdr3_aa: CASSRGALAKNIQYF
v_call: TRBV30; j_call: TRBJ1-5; d_call: .; clone_size: .; cdr3_nt: TGTGCCTGGAGTCGGGAGACTTCGAGCAATCAGCCCCAGCATTTT; cdr3_aa: CAWSRETSSNQPQHF
v_call: TRBV5-6; j_call: TRBJ2-2; d_call: TRBD1; clone_size: .; cdr3_nt: TGTGCCAGCAGCTTGGCCCAGGGGACAGGGAACACCGGGGAGCTGTTTTTT; cdr3_aa: CASSLAQGTGNTGELFF
v_call: TRBV5-1; j_call: TRBJ2-7; d_call: .; clone_size: few; cdr3_nt: TGCGCCAGCAGCTTGATGTATCCGACAAGGACAGCCTACGAGCAGTACTTC; cdr3_aa: CASSLMYPTRTAYEQYF
v_call: TRBV12-3/TRBV12-4; j_call: TRBJ2-1; d_call: TRBD2; clone_size: .; cdr3_nt: TGTGCCAGCAGTCTGCGACAGTGGGGGAGGGGTTACAATGAGCAGTTCTTC; cdr3_aa: CASSLRQWGRGYNEQFF
v_call: TRBV20-1; j_call: TRBJ2-1; d_call: TRBD2; clone_size: few; cdr3_nt: TGCAGTGCCCCAAGCGGGGGACACTACAATGAGCAGTTCTTC; cdr3_aa: CSAPSGGHYNEQFF
v_call: TRBV20-1; j_call: TRBJ2-5; d_call: TRBD2; clone_size: .; cdr3_nt: TGCAGTGCTAGGGGACTAGCGGGAGGGCCGGGGAAGACCCAGTACTTC; cdr3_aa: CSARGLAGGPGKTQYF
v_call: TRBV6-6; j_call: TRBJ2-3; d_call: TRBD2; clone_size: .; cdr3_nt: TGTGCCAGCAGGCAGCGGGAGTTCGAAGATACGCAGTATTTT; cdr3_aa: CASRQREFEDTQYF
v_call: TRBV27; j_call: TRBJ1-2; d_call: TRBD1; clone_size: .; cdr3_nt: TGTGCCAGCAGCGACGGGACAGGGGGGACGATCTATGGCTACACCTTC; cdr3_aa: CASSDGTGGTIYGYTF
v_call: TRBV6-6; j_call: TRBJ2-3; d_call: TRBD2; clone_size: .; cdr3_nt: TGTGCCAGCAGCCAGACTAGCGGGAGGGCAAATACGCAGTATTTT; cdr3_aa: CASSQTSGRANTQYF
v_call: TRBV28; j_call: TRBJ2-4; d_call: TRBD1; clone_size: many; cdr3_nt: TGTGCCAGCAGTTCGGGACAGTTTCTAGCCAAAAACATTCAGTACTTC; cdr3_aa: CASSSGQFLAKNIQYF
v_call: TRBV3-1; j_call: TRBJ2-2; d_call: TRBD2; clone_size: .; cdr3_nt: TGTGCCAGCAGCCGACTAGCGGGGGAGAACGGGGAGCTGTTTTTT; cdr3_aa: CASSRLAGENGELFF
v_call: TRBV6-5; j_call: TRBJ2-3; d_call: .; clone_size: many; cdr3_nt: TGTGCCAGCACCGACACTAGCAACAGGCAGTATTTT; cdr3_aa: CASTDTSNRQYF
v_call: TRBV4-1; j_call: TRBJ2-3; d_call: TRBD2; clone_size: many; cdr3_nt: TGTGCCAGCAGTCCCGGACTAGGAAGCACAGATACGCAGTATTTT; cdr3_aa: CASSPGLGSTDTQYF
v_call: TRBV29-1; j_call: TRBJ2-1; d_call: .; clone_size: .; cdr3_nt: TGCAGCGTTCTGTACACTACCAGGGGTGAGCAGTTCTTC; cdr3_aa: CSVLYTTRGEQFF
v_call: TRBV4-1; j_call: TRBJ2-7; d_call: TRBD2; clone_size: .; cdr3_nt: TGCGCCAGCAGCCAAGGAGAAGCGGGACGGGCCTACAATGAGCAGTACTTC; cdr3_aa: CASSQGEAGRAYNEQYF
v_call: TRBV7-6; j_call: TRBJ2-2; d_call: .; clone_size: .; cdr3_nt: TGTGCCAGCAGCCAAGCTAGATCCACCGGGGAGCTGTTTTTT; cdr3_aa: CASSQARSTGELFF
v_call: TRBV10-3; j_call: TRBJ2-7; d_call: TRBD2; clone_size: .; cdr3_nt: TGTGCCAGCAGCATCAACCCGACTAGCGGGAGGGGCGAGCAGTACTTC; cdr3_aa: CASSINPTSGRGEQYF
v_call: TRBV20-1; j_call: TRBJ2-7; d_call: TRBD1; clone_size: .; cdr3_nt: TGCAGTGCTAGAGCCGGGACAGGGGGCTACAATGAGCAGTACTTC; cdr3_aa: CSARAGTGGYNEQYF
v_call: TRBV5-1; j_call: TRBJ1-1; d_call: .; clone_size: .; cdr3_nt: TGCGCCAGCAGCTTGGGACATTCCGAAGCTTTCTTT; cdr3_aa: CASSLGHSEAFF